This T cell receptor beta chain is drawn from a study of T cell responses to AZD1222 COVID-19 vaccine. Study-wide findings and caveats: Baseline serostatus was positive in only a handful of AZD1222 recipients. Sampling captured repertoires only after the peak T cell response. Nearly half of the spike-specific TCRs reportedly recognize variant regions that carry no mutations.

The CDR3 is 16 amino acids. The V and J ends lost 0 bases and 0 bases, in that order; junction bases with no gene match: 2. The germline CDR1 and CDR2 sequences are SGHAT and FQNNGV. Details on this clone: Its antigen is undetermined.

The assay was immunoSEQ multiplex PCR, and TCRdb's table has in-frame clones only and misses some. The sample's table shows about 140,000 clones. The sequenced sample consisted of peripheral blood. The receptor's source is an adult in good health. The chain is built from TRBV11-2 and TRBJ1-3; 7 positions agree with TRBD1. CDR3 bases: TGTGCCAGCAGCTTAGAAGGACAGGCCTCTGGAAACACCATATATTTT. Translating it yields CASSLEGQASGNTIYF.